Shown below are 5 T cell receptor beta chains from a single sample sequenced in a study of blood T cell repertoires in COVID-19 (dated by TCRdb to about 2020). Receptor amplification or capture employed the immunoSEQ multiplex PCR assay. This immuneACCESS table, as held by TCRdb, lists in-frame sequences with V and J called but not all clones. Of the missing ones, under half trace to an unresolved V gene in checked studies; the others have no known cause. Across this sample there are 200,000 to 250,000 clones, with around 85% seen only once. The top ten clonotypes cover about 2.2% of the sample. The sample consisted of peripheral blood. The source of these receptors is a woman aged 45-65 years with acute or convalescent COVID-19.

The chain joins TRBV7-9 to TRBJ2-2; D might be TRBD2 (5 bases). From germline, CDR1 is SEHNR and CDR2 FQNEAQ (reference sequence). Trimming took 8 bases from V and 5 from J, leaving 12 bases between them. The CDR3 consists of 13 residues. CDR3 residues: CASSIRETGELFF. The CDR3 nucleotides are TGTGCCAGCTCGATCCGGGAAACCGGGGAGCTGTTTTTT.

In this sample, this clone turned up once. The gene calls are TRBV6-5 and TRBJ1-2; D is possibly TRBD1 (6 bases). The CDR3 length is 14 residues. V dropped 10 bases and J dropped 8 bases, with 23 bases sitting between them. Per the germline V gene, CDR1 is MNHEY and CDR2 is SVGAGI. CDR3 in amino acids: CATLPGGPLSGYTF. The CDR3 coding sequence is TGTGCCACCTTACCGGGGGGGCCCCTGAGCGGCTACACCTTC.

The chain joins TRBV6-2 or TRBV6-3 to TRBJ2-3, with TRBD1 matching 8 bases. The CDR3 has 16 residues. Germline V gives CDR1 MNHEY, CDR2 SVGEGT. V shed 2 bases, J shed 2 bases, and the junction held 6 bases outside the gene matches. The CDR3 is CASSYPVTGATDTQYF. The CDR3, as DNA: TGTGCCAGCAGTTACCCTGTGACAGGGGCCACAGATACGCAGTATTTT.

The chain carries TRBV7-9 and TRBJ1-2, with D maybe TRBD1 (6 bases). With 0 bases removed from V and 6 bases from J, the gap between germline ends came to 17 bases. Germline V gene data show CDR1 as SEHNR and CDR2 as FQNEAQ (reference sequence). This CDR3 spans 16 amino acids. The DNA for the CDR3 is TGTGCCAGCAGCTTAGCCTTGCGGACAGAGGACGATGGCTACACCTTC. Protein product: CASSLALRTEDDGYTF. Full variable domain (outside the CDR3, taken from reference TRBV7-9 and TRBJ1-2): DTGVSQNPRHKITKRGQNVTFRCDPISEHNRLYWYRQTLGQGPEFLTYFQNEAQLEKSRLLSDRFSAERPKGSFSTLEIQRTEQGDSAMYLCASSLALRTEDDGYTFGSGTRLTVV.

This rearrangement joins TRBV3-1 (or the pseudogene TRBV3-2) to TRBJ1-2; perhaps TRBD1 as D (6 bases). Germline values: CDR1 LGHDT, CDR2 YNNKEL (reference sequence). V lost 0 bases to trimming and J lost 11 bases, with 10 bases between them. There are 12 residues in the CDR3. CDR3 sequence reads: CASSQDPQGYTF. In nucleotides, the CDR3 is TGTGCCAGCAGCCAAGACCCCCAGGGGTACACCTTC.